A single sample is the source of the 29 T cell receptor beta chains below, sequenced in a study of blood T cells in healthy people across ages. With a J-beta primer mix and a sample-barcoded 5' primer, a second PCR ran roughly 7 to 11 cycles. TCRdb processed the 5' RACE reads anew with MiXCR; each CDR3 protein has one entry. In the table there are around 850,000 distinct CDR3 sequences, around 36% of which are singletons. The specimen was blood. The receptors were gathered from a man aged 18-30 years in good health.

This clonotype was picked up a small number of times. V gene TRBV11-1 combines with J gene TRBJ2-5; tentatively, D is TRBD1 (6 bases). Germline-derived CDR1 and CDR2 are SGHAT and FQDESV (reference sequence). CDR3 length equals 13 residues. V gave up 8 bases and J gave up 2 bases, with 12 bases separating them. CDR3 amino acids: CASGRGIQETQYF. The CDR3 region has the DNA TGTGCCAGCGGCAGGGGTATTCAAGAGACCCAGTACTTC.

This clonotype came up a few times. V usage is TRBV3-1 and J usage is TRBJ1-2; TRBD1 matches at 7 bases. This CDR3 comprises 15 residues. The germline gives CDR1 LGHDT, CDR2 YNNKEL (reference sequence). V lost 7 bases to trimming and J lost 0 bases; unmatched junction nucleotides: 8. The CDR3 here is CASTPGTEANYGYTF. The CDR3 bases are TGTGCCAGCACCCCCGGGACAGAGGCTAACTATGGCTACACCTTC.

Many counts were recorded for this clonotype. The chain links TRBV20-1 to TRBJ2-3; 9 bases are shared with TRBD2. The CDR3 has 13 amino acids. V was pared by 8 bases and J by 3 bases, with 6 bases of the junction left unmatched. The germline V gene has CDR1 DFQATT and CDR2 SNEGSKA (reference sequence). For the CDR3, the DNA is TGCAGTCTCCCGGGACTAGCAACAGATACGCAGTATTTT. This translates into CSLPGLATDTQYF.

The count of this clonotype is one. The CDR3 loop reads CASIRWGTQYF. Here the CDR3 DNA reads TGTGCCAGCATCCGGTGGGGTACGCAGTATTTT. This sequence joins TRBV12-3 or TRBV12-4 and TRBJ2-3, with D uncertain. Trimming cost V 7 bases and J 8 bases, with 10 bases left between them. This CDR3 spans 11 amino acids.

This clonotype was observed a single time. The chain combines TRBV1 with TRBJ2-7; the D segment call TRBD2 is taken from the table without a DNA check. TRBV1 is designated a pseudogene. The CDR3 extends over 18 amino acids. CDR3 nucleotide sequence: TGCACCAGCCCTCTTAAAGGATACGGGGGGGGAGAATACAATGAGCAGTACTTC. Translating gives CTSPLKGYGGGEYNEQYF.

This rearrangement joins TRBV6-2 or TRBV6-3 to TRBJ2-6; possible D gene TRBD1, 6 bases. There are 16 residues in the CDR3. The germline CDR1 and CDR2 sequences are MNHEY and SVGEGT. The V and J ends lost 6 bases and 4 bases respectively, with 16 bases between them. The CDR3 DNA sequence: TGTGCCAGCAGCTATCCACGACAGGCGGGGGCCAACGTCCTGACTTTC. It encodes CASSYPRQAGANVLTF.

This clonotype was observed a few times. The chain combines TRBV7-9 with TRBJ2-1; 8 bases line up with TRBD1. There are 16 residues in the CDR3. V trimming: 2 bases; J trimming: 8 bases; junction bases outside the gene matches: 11. Germline V lookup: CDR1 SEHNR, CDR2 FQNEAQ (reference sequence). For the CDR3, the DNA is TGTGCCAGCAGCTTAACCCATGGACAGGGAGTAGATGAGCAGTTCTTC. Translating it yields CASSLTHGQGVDEQFF.

V and J are TRBV20-1 and TRBJ1-1; 10 nucleotides agree with TRBD1. The CDR3 runs 16 residues. Germline V gives CDR1 DFQATT, CDR2 SNEGSKA (reference sequence). Trimming at V came to 6 bases and at J to 3 bases, leaving 13 bases not matched to a gene. CDR3: CSASTGGVHGDTEAFF. CDR3 bases: TGCAGTGCCTCGACAGGGGGCGTGCACGGTGACACTGAAGCTTTCTTT.

The rearrangement uses TRBV20-1 and TRBJ2-7, with 10 bases aligning to TRBD2. Germline V gene sequence: CDR1 DFQATT, CDR2 SNEGSKA (reference sequence). The J segment lost 2 bases and the V segment lost 3 bases, leaving 4 bases of the junction unmatched. The CDR3 contains 14 residues. CDR3 region: CSASLSGRTYEQYF. DNA for the CDR3: TGCAGTGCTAGTCTTAGCGGGAGGACCTACGAGCAGTACTTC.

The table lists this clonotype with a few counts. The rearrangement links TRBV12-3 or TRBV12-4 to TRBJ1-5, with a possible D match to TRBD1 (6 bases). The CDR3 has 15 residues. Trimming took 7 bases from V and 3 from J, leaving 16 bases between them. DNA of the CDR3: TGTGCCAGCACCAGGACAGAGAACAACAATCAGCCCCAGCATTTT. Translating it yields CASTRTENNNQPQHF.

V usage is TRBV20-1 and J usage is TRBJ1-5; 7 bases agree with TRBD1. The germline gives CDR1 DFQATT, CDR2 SNEGSKA (reference sequence). The junction had 7 bases not matched to a gene; V was cut back by 6 bases and J by 5 bases. The CDR3 runs 13 residues. CDR3 sequence (DNA): TGCAGTGCAGTCCGACAGGGTCATCAGCCCCAGCATTTT. Protein sequence: CSAVRQGHQPQHF.

V usage is TRBV4-3 and J usage is TRBJ1-4; 7 bases agree with TRBD1. The V segment lost 1 base and the J segment 8 bases; nucleotides outside the gene matches: 10. The CDR3 has 16 amino acids. CDR1 is LGHNA and CDR2 is YSLEER in the germline V gene. This CDR3 is CASSQGPGQSREKLFF. CDR3 nucleotide sequence: TGCGCCAGCAGCCAAGGACCGGGACAGAGTAGAGAAAAACTGTTTTTT.

The chain employs TRBV10-3 and TRBJ1-2, with D possibly being TRBD1 (6 bases). The germline CDR1 and CDR2 sequences are ENHRY and SYGVKD. Trimming took off 0 bases at V and 3 bases at J, with 14 bases between the two ends. The CDR3 contains 16 residues. The CDR3 is CAISESGAGGYYGYTF. In DNA form, the CDR3 reads TGTGCCATCAGTGAGTCGGGGGCCGGTGGATACTATGGCTACACCTTC.

There are a few counts of this clonotype. V and J are TRBV7-2 and TRBJ1-2; possible D gene TRBD1, 5 bases. V lost 4 bases and J lost 4, with 16 bases in between. The CDR3 sequence is 15 residues long. Germline CDR1 reads SGHTA; CDR2 reads FQGNSA. Here the CDR3 reads CASSSGGTGGYGYTF. CDR3 nucleotides: TGTGCCAGCAGCTCAGGCGGAACAGGCGGCTATGGCTACACCTTC.

This clonotype was detected only a few times. V and J are TRBV20-1 and TRBJ2-5; 9 bases agree with TRBD1. CDR3 size: 16 residues. With V trimmed by 6 bases and J by 4 bases, 15 bases remained unmatched. Germline V gives CDR1 DFQATT, CDR2 SNEGSKA (reference sequence). CDR3 nucleotide sequence: TGCAGTGCCCAGATCAACAGGGGGCGCACGGGAGAGACCCAGTACTTC. As protein: CSAQINRGRTGETQYF.

The genes are TRBV4-1 and TRBJ2-3, with D possibly TRBD1 on 6 matching bases. The germline CDR1 and CDR2 sequences are MGHRA and YSYEKL. The V and J ends lost 2 bases and 4 bases respectively, with 19 bases between them. The CDR3 is made up of 17 amino acids. The CDR3 DNA reads TGCGCCAGCAGCCAACAAACCCGGGACACCCACGCAGATACGCAGTATTTT. This gives the protein CASSQQTRDTHADTQYF.

This chain links TRBV6-2 or TRBV6-3 with TRBJ1-1; the D gene is possibly TRBD1 (6 bases). Trimming left V 6 bases short and J 6 bases short, with 17 bases between. Germline values: CDR1 MNHEY, CDR2 SVGEGT. The CDR3 extends over 14 amino acids. CDR3 region: CASRSEITGPEAFF. The CDR3 nucleotides are TGTGCCAGCAGATCGGAGATTACAGGGCCTGAAGCTTTCTTT.

The chain has TRBV5-1 and TRBJ1-6; D perhaps matches TRBD1 (5 bases). This CDR3 contains 13 residues. Trimming removed 6 bases from V and 8 bases from J, with 12 bases in between. Germline V gene data show CDR1 as SGHRS and CDR2 as YFSETQ. The CDR3 DNA reads as TGCGCCAGCAAAGGTCAGGGAGATTCACCCCTCCACTTT. Translating it yields CASKGQGDSPLHF.

This clonotype was detected ten times or more. This chain uses TRBV30 with TRBJ2-7; D may correspond to TRBD1 or TRBD2 (5 bases each). Germline V CDR1 and CDR2: GTSNPN, SVGIG (reference sequence). Trimming took 3 bases from V and 0 from J, leaving 12 bases between them. This CDR3 has 14 amino acids. The CDR3 reads CAWRRGRNSYEQYF. The CDR3 DNA is TGTGCCTGGAGACGGGGCAGGAACTCCTACGAGCAGTACTTC.

This clonotype was observed a handful of times. The rearrangement links TRBV12-3 or TRBV12-4 to TRBJ1-3; 7 positions agree with TRBD1. The V segment lost 5 bases and the J segment 4 bases; nucleotides outside the gene matches: 8. The CDR3 consists of 15 residues. The CDR3 is CASSADGDSGNTIYF. DNA for the CDR3: TGTGCCAGCAGTGCGGATGGGGACAGCGGAAACACCATATATTTT.

Points on this clonotype: A much larger clone differs from this one at a single base, so this may be a read error. The V call is TRBV29-1, the J call TRBJ1-2; TRBD1 matches 8 bases. Germline lookup yields CDR1 SQVTM and CDR2 ANQGSEA. CDR3 size: 13 residues. J lost 7 bases, V lost 0 bases, and 4 bases had no gene match. The CDR3, as DNA: TGCAGCGTTGAAGATAGGACAGGGAGTGGCTACACCTTC. This gives the protein CSVEDRTGSGYTF.

The chain links TRBV5-1 to TRBJ2-3; possible D gene TRBD2, 6 bases. Germline-derived CDR1 and CDR2 are SGHRS and YFSETQ. Trimming took 4 bases from V and 5 from J, leaving 17 bases between them. The CDR3 is made up of 15 amino acids. The CDR3 DNA sequence: TGCGCCAGCAGCCCTGGAGGGACGGCTGGAGATACGCAGTATTTT. Encoded protein: CASSPGGTAGDTQYF.

A few counts support this clonotype. The J gene is TRBJ1-1, the V gene TRBV13; D gene unclear. This CDR3 has 12 amino acids. Germline V gene lookup returns CDR1 PRHDT and CDR2 FYEKMQ (reference sequence). The V end was cut by 5 bases, the J end by 6 bases, with 10 bases between. Here the CDR3 DNA reads TGTGCCAGCAGCCCAGAGGAGTCTGAAGCTTTCTTT. Translation: CASSPEESEAFF.

This clonotype was seen many times. The V and J genes are TRBV30 and TRBJ2-3, with TRBD2 as a possible D gene (5 bases). The germline V and J ends were trimmed by 2 bases and 1 base, with 16 bases remaining between them. Germline V gene sequence: CDR1 GTSNPN, CDR2 SVGIG (reference sequence). The CDR3 has 16 residues. This CDR3 reads CAWSPLGSVRTDTQYF. As DNA, the CDR3 is TGTGCCTGGAGTCCCCTGGGTAGCGTACGCACAGATACGCAGTATTTT.

The chain links TRBV29-1 to TRBJ1-2, with 9 bases identical to TRBD1. Germline CDR1 reads SQVTM; CDR2 reads ANQGSEA. This CDR3 is built from 11 residues. J gave up 8 bases and V 6 bases, and 4 bases lay outside the gene matches. The CDR3 DNA sequence: TGCAGCGTCGAACAGGGGGCCGGCTACACCTTC. Translated: CSVEQGAGYTF. Supplemented by reference TRBV29-1 and TRBJ1-2, the full variable domain reads SAVISQKPSRDICQRGTSLTIQCQVDSQVTMMFWYRQQPGQSLTLIATANQGSEATYESGFVIDKFPISRPNLTFSTLTVSNMSPEDSSIYLCSVEQGAGYTFGSGTRLTVV.

This sequence joins TRBV6-6 and TRBJ1-1; TRBD1 might be the D (6 bases). Trimming cost V 0 bases and J 4 bases, with 15 bases left between them. This CDR3 spans 16 amino acids. Germline CDR1 and CDR2: MNHNY and SVGAGI (reference sequence). CDR3 amino acids: CASSYSIGGPSTEAFF. The CDR3 region has the DNA TGTGCCAGCAGTTACTCGATAGGGGGGCCCAGCACTGAAGCTTTCTTT.

This chain joins TRBV7-2 and TRBJ2-5; D perhaps matches TRBD1 (5 bases). The CDR3 is 15 residues long. Germline V CDR1 and CDR2: SGHTA, FQGNSA. The V gene lost 5 bases and the J gene lost 11 bases, with 24 bases spanning the gap. CDR3 residues: CASSQTGAGDNEQYF. The CDR3 nucleotides are TGTGCCAGCAGCCAAACTGGGGCCGGAGACAATGAGCAGTACTTC.

Only a few counts were recorded for this clonotype. The genes are TRBV6-5 and TRBJ1-2, with TRBD1 as a possible D gene (5 bases). CDR1 is MNHEY and CDR2 is SVGAGI in the germline V gene. With 5 bases removed from V and 8 bases from J, the gap between germline ends came to 24 bases. CDR3 size: 16 residues. As DNA, the CDR3 is TGTGCCAGCAGTCCATCCTTAGGGACCCGAGGAGGCGGCTACACCTTC. Its protein is CASSPSLGTRGGGYTF.

This clonotype was seen only a few times. CDR3 nucleotide sequence: TGCGCCAGCAGCCAGGATGGGGGGGTGTTCAATCAGCCCCAGCATTTT. It is translated as CASSQDGGVFNQPQHF. This sequence joins TRBV4-1 and TRBJ1-5, with a tentative D call TRBD1 (5 bases). This CDR3 region has 16 residues. V shed 3 bases and J shed 3 bases, with 15 bases lying between them. Germline loops: CDR1 MGHRA, CDR2 YSYEKL.